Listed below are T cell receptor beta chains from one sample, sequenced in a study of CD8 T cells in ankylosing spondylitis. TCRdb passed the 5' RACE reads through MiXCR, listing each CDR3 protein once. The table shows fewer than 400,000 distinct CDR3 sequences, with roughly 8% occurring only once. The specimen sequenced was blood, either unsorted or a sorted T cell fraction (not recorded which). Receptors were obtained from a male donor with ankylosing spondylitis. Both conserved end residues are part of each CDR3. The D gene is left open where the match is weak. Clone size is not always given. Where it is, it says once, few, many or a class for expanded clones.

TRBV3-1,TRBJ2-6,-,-,TGTGCCAGCAGCGAGGGGACGGTATCTGGGGCCAACGTCCTGACTTTC,CASSEGTVSGANVLTF
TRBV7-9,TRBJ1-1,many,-,TGTGCCAGCACCCTGGGGGGGGCGGCGAACACTGAAGCTTTCTTT,CASTLGGAANTEAFF
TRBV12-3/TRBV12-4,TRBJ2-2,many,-,TGTGCCAGCAGACCCCTGGGGGGCAGGACCGGGGAGCTGTTTTTT,CASRPLGGRTGELFF
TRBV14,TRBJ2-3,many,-,TGTGCCAGCAGCCAGCTTTCGGGGACATTCAATACGCAGTATTTT,CASSQLSGTFNTQYF
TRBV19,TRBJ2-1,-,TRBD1,TGTGCCAGCATGACAGGGTCTTACAATGAGCAGTTCTTC,CASMTGSYNEQFF
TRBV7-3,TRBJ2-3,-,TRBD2,TGTGCCAGCAGCTCACAGCGGGGAGTAGGCGCAGATACGCAGTATTTT,CASSSQRGVGADTQYF
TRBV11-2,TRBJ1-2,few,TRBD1,TGTGCCAGCAGCTCCCCCGACGGGACAGGGGGCCGGTCGTACGATCAATATGGCTACACCTTC,CASSSPDGTGGRSYDQYGYTF
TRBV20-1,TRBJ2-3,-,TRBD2,TGCAGTGCTAGAACTGCTAGCGGGAGCGGTGATACGCAGTATTTT,CSARTASGSGDTQYF
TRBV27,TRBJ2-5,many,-,TGTGCCAGCAGTTTGTCTTTTGGGGTTCGGGAGACCCAGTACTTC,CASSLSFGVRETQYF
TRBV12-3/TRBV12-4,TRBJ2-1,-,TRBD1,TGTGCCAGCAGTTTGTCGGGACAGGTCAGCAATGAGCAGTTCTTC,CASSLSGQVSNEQFF
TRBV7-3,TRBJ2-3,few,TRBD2,TGTGCCATCCCGGGACTAGCGGGAGCCCACGGGTTCACGGTTACGCAGTATTTT,CAIPGLAGAHGFTVTQYF
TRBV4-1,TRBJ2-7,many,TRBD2,TGCGCCAGCAGCCAAGGGCCCGGCGGGCTAGCGGGGGGGAGCTCCTACGAGCAGTACTTC,CASSQGPGGLAGGSSYEQYF
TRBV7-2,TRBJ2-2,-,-,TGTGCCAGCAGCTTAAAAGGCGGGACGAACACCGGGGAGCTGTTTTTT,CASSLKGGTNTGELFF
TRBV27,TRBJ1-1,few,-,TGTGCCAGCAGTTCGCTTGGGGGGGATGAAGCTTTCTTT,CASSSLGGDEAFF
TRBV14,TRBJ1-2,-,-,TGTGCCAGCAGCCACGACAGGTCCTATGGCTACACCTTC,CASSHDRSYGYTF
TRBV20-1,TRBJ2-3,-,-,TGCAGTGCTCCCCGAGTCGCAGATACGCAGTATTTT,CSAPRVADTQYF
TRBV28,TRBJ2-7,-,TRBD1,TGTGCCAGCAGTTTCTTCCGGGACAGGGGGCGTAAGGAGCAGTACTTC,CASSFFRDRGRKEQYF
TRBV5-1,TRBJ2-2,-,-,TGCGCCAGCAGCTTGACACCGAACACCGGGGAGCTGTTTTTT,CASSLTPNTGELFF
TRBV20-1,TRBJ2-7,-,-,TGCAGTGCTCCTAAGGGTTCCTACGAGCAGTACTTC,CSAPKGSYEQYF
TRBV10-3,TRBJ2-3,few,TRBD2,TGTGCCATCAGCCCGGGACTAGCGGGAGTAGGGGATACGCAGTATTTT,CAISPGLAGVGDTQYF
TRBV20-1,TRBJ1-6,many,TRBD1,TGCAGTGCCCACCCGGGACAGGGTTTCCGTTCACCCCTCCACTTT,CSAHPGQGFRSPLHF
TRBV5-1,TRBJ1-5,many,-,TGCGCCAGCAGCCCCACGGCGGCCGAGGGCCAGCCCCAGCATTTT,CASSPTAAEGQPQHF
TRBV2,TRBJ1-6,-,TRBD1,TGTGCCAGCAGTGAGACAGGGCCGATGACTTCACCCCTCCACTTT,CASSETGPMTSPLHF
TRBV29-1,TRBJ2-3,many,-,TGCAGCGTGAGGGACGGCACAGATACGCAGTATTTT,CSVRDGTDTQYF
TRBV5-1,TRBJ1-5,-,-,TGCGCCAGCAGCTTGGGTATCGCCGAGGGCAATCAGCCCCAGCATTTT,CASSLGIAEGNQPQHF
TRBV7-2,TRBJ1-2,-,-,TGTGCCAGCAGCTTAGCGTACGGGGGGCTTAGCGGCTACACCTTC,CASSLAYGGLSGYTF
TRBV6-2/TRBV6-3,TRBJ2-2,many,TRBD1,TGTGCCAGCAGTTCTACTCGACAGGGCGCGAACACCGGGGAGCTGTTTTTT,CASSSTRQGANTGELFF
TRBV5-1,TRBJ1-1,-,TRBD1,TGCGCCAGCAGCTACCCAGGGGGAGCTGAAGCTTTCTTT,CASSYPGGAEAFF
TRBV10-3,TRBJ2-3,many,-,TGTGCCATCAGTGAGAGCCGCCCGTTTGATACGCAGTATTTT,CAISESRPFDTQYF
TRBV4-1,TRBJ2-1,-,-,TGCGCCAGCAGCCAAGAATATGGTGGTTTCGATGAGCAGTTCTTC,CASSQEYGGFDEQFF
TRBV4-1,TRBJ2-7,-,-,TGCGCCAGCAGCCAAGTACTCCGAGATCAGCAGTACTTC,CASSQVLRDQQYF
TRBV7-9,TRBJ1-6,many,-,TGTGCCAGCAGCTTAGAACAGTATAATTCACCCCTCCACTTT,CASSLEQYNSPLHF
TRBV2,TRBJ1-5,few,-,TGTGCCAGCTCACCTGGGACAAGCCACGTATATAGCAATCAGCCCCAGCATTTT,CASSPGTSHVYSNQPQHF
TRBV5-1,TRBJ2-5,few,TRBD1,TGCGCCAGCAGCCCACTGACAGGGGAAGAGACCCAGTACTTC,CASSPLTGEETQYF
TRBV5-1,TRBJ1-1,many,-,TGCGCCAGCAGCTTCGAAGGGTGGATGAACACTGAAGCTTTCTTT,CASSFEGWMNTEAFF
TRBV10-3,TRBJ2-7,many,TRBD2,TGTGCCATCTCAGCGGGGAAGTCCTACGAGCAGTACTTC,CAISAGKSYEQYF
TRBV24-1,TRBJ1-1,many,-,TGTGCCACCAGTGTGATGGGACCCGGGGGGTACACTGAAGCTTTCTTT,CATSVMGPGGYTEAFF
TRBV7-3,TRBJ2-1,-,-,TGTGCCAGCAGCTTAGGGACGGAATATGAGCAGTTCTTC,CASSLGTEYEQFF
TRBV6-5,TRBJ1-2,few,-,TGTGCCAGCAGTTACGGAGGAGGTGTTGGCTACACCTTC,CASSYGGGVGYTF
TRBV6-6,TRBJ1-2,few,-,TGTGCCAGCAACCAGGACGGATCGGTGGGCTACACCTTC,CASNQDGSVGYTF
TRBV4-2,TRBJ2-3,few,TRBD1,TGTGCCAGCAGCCGCAGGGACAGAGACACAGATACGCAGTATTTT,CASSRRDRDTDTQYF
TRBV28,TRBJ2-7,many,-,TGTGCCAGCGGCGGGACCTCCTACGAGCAGTACTTC,CASGGTSYEQYF
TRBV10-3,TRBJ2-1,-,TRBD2,TGTGCCATCAGGGAGCGGGGCTCCTACAATGAGCAGTTCTTC,CAIRERGSYNEQFF